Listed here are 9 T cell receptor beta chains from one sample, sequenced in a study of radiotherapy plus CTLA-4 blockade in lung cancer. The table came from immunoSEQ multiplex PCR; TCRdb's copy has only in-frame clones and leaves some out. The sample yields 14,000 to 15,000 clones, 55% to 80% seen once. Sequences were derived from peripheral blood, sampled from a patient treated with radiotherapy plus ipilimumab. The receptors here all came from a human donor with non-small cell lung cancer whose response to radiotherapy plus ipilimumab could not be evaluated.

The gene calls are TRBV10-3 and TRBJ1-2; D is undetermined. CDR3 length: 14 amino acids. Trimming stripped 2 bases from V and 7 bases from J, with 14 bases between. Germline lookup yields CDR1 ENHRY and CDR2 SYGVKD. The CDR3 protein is CAISEREGVVGYTF. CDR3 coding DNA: TGTGCCATCAGTGAGAGAGAAGGAGTCGTTGGCTACACCTTC.

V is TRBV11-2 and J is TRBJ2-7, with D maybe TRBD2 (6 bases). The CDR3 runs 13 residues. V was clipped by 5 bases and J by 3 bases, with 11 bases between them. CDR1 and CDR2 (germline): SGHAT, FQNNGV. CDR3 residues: CASSPGTHYEQYV. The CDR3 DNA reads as TGTGCCAGCAGCCCGGGGACTCACTACGAGCAGTACGTC.

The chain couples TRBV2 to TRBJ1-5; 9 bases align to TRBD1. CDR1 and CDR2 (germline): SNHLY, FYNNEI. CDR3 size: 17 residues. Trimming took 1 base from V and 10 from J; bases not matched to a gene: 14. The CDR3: CASSEELGTGISSPQHF. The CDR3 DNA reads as TGTGCCAGCAGTGAAGAGCTCGGGACAGGGATATCAAGCCCCCAGCATTTT.

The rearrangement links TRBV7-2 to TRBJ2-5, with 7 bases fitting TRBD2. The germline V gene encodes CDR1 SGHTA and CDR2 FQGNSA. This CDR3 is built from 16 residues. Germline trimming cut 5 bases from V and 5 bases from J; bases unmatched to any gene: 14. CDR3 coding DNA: TGTGCCAGCAGCCCCCGGACTAGAGGGGCGGGGGAGACCCAGTACTTC. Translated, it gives CASSPRTRGAGETQYF.

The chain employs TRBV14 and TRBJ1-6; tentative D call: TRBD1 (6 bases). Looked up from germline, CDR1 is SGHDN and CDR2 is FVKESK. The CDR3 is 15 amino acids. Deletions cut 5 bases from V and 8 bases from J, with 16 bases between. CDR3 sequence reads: CASSSRGRGDSPLHF. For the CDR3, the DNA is TGTGCCAGCAGCTCTAGAGGCAGGGGTGATTCACCCCTCCACTTT.

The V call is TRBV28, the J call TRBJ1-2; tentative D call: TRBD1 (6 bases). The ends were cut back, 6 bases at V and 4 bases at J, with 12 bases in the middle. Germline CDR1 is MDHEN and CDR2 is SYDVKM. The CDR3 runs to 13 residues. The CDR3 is CASSLGTSYGYTF. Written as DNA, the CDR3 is TGTGCCAGCAGCCTTGGGACATCCTATGGCTACACCTTC.

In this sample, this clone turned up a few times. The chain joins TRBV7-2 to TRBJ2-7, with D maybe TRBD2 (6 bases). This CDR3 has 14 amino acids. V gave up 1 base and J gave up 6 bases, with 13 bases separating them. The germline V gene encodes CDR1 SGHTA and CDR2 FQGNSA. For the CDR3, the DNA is TGTGCCAGCAGCTTAGGATTAGGACTAAGCGAGCAGTACTTC. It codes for CASSLGLGLSEQYF.

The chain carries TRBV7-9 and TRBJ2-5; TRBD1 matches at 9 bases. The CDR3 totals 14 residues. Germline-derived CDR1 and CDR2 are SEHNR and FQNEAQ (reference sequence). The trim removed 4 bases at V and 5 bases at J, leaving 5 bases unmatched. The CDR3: CASSSGQGWETQYF. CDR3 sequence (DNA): TGTGCCAGCAGCTCGGGACAGGGTTGGGAGACCCAGTACTTC.

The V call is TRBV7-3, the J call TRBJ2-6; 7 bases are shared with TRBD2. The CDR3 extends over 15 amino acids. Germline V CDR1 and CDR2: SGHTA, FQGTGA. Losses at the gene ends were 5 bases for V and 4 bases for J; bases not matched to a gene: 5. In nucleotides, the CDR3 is TGTGCCAGCAGCCCCTCGGGGGGAGGGGCCAACGTCCTGACTTTC. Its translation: CASSPSGGGANVLTF.